This TCR beta chain is drawn from a study of Tregs in tolerant kidney transplant recipients. Clones were sequenced by immunoSEQ multiplex PCR, and TCRdb holds only the in-frame ones, with some missing. The data show about 240,000 clones, more than 65% seen once. General study points: Activated donor B cell expansion appeared to reveal the most relevant donor-specific TCRbeta repertoire. Few patients were studied, so findings need validation in larger groups.

The CDR3 has 12 amino acids. Deletions cut 5 bases from V and 10 bases from J, with 12 bases between. Per the germline V gene, CDR1 is SGHTA and CDR2 is FQGNSA. Worth noting for this clone: As yet, its antigen is unknown.

The source material was CD4+ T cells from blood. The chain uses TRBV7-2 and TRBJ2-4; D may correspond to TRBD1 or TRBD2 (5 bases each). This clonotype originated in a human donor in good health. The CDR3 coding sequence is TGTGCCAGCAGCCAGGGACGCACAATTCAGTACTTC. It codes for CASSQGRTIQYF.